The clone carrying this TCR beta chain has more than one count but fewer than ten. Its specificity is not known. Trimming took 5 bases from V and 5 from J; bases not matched to a gene: 7. The length of the CDR3 is 14 residues. Looked up from germline, CDR1 is MNHEY and CDR2 is SVGEGT. The entry originates in a study of CD8 T cells in ankylosing spondylitis. Findings of the study overall: Clones linked with disease were CD8+ and fairly uncommon in the peripheral blood. From matched ankylosing spondylitis synovial fluid, disease-linked clones were reportedly recovered at significantly enriched levels. Made up of about eight highly homologous variants, a TCR beta motif appeared characteristic of ankylosing spondylitis blood. Past studies reported some motif variants in reactive arthritis synovial fluid and blood.

TCR beta libraries were made by quantitative 5'-RACE with molecular barcodes. MiXCR was run by TCRdb on the 5' RACE reads, yielding one entry per CDR3 protein. The sample lists over 700,000 distinct CDR3 sequences, around 20% occurring once. Specimen: blood, either unsorted or a sorted T cell fraction (not recorded which). This clonotype originated in a male donor with ankylosing spondylitis. The rearrangement joins TRBV6-2 or TRBV6-3 to TRBJ2-5; 8 nucleotides match TRBD2. CDR3 nucleotides: TGTGCCAGCAGTCGAGCGGGAGAGGCGGAGACCCAGTACTTC. Its protein product is CASSRAGEAETQYF.